The 26 T cell receptor beta chains below were found in one sample sequenced in a study of vaccination and CD4 T cells after COVID-19. Oncomine TCR Beta short-read sequencing was applied to DNA from cultured CD4+ T cells. TCRdb re-analysed the PCR reads in MiXCR, keeping a single row per CDR3 protein. The sample carries over 10,000 distinct CDR3 sequences, approximately 76% recorded once. These receptors have no known antigen. Treatment defined: roughly 11-day PBMC culture with coronavirus spike peptide pools or control peptides (ViraFEST assay). Material: CD4+ T cells from blood, cultured in vitro. These receptors all come from a human donor who had recovered from COVID-19.

This clonotype has only one observation. V usage is TRBV6-1 and J usage is TRBJ2-1, with 10 nucleotides matching TRBD2. The CDR3 extends over 15 amino acids. Germline V gene data show CDR1 as MNHNS and CDR2 as SASEGT. With V trimmed by 6 bases and J by 4 bases, 6 bases remained unmatched. CDR3 coding DNA: TGTGCCAGCAGAGCGGGAGGGCCCTCATACAATGAGCAGTTCTTC. Encoded protein: CASRAGGPSYNEQFF.

V gene TRBV7-2 combines with J gene TRBJ1-1; D is unresolved. Germline assignment: CDR1 SGHTA and CDR2 FQGNSA. The CDR3 runs to 14 residues. Trimming took 0 bases from V and 3 from J, leaving 8 bases between them. CDR3 sequence (DNA): TGTGCCAGCAGCTTAGCGGGAGGCCACACTGAAGCTTTCTTT. Amino acids: CASSLAGGHTEAFF.

The chain couples TRBV7-6 to TRBJ1-5; TRBD1 aligns across 10 bases. Germline values: CDR1 SGHVS, CDR2 FNYEAQ. V lost 5 bases, J lost 5 bases, and 0 bases stayed unmatched. This CDR3 contains 13 residues. CDR3 sequence: CASSGTGDQPQHF. CDR3 DNA sequence: TGTGCCAGCAGCGGGACAGGGGATCAGCCCCAGCATTTT.

The chain recombines TRBV6-1 with TRBJ1-2, with D hard to call. This CDR3 contains 11 residues. With 10 bases removed from V and 5 bases from J, the gap between germline ends came to 11 bases. The germline V gene encodes CDR1 MNHNS and CDR2 SASEGT. In DNA form, the CDR3 reads TGTGCCACCAACCGGGATTATGGCTACACCTTC. It codes for CATNRDYGYTF.

This clonotype is classed as medium-sized. This sequence joins TRBV27 and TRBJ1-5, with D hard to call. Trimming took off 3 bases at V and 4 bases at J, with 4 bases between the two ends. This CDR3 contains 12 residues. In germline, CDR1 is MNHEY, CDR2 SMNVEV (reference sequence). The CDR3 sequence is CASSFLNQPQHF. CDR3 DNA: TGTGCCAGCAGTTTCCTTAATCAGCCCCAGCATTTT.

This clonotype has a single count. Here the CDR3 DNA reads TGCGCCAGCAGCATCTCTACGGGACACAGGGGGGGCAGCAATCAGCCCCAGCATTTT. Translating gives CASSISTGHRGGSNQPQHF. The chain joins TRBV4-3 to TRBJ1-5; 8 bases line up with TRBD1. Germline values: CDR1 LGHNA, CDR2 YSLEER. The CDR3 totals 19 residues. J lost 1 base, V lost 5 bases, and 16 bases had no gene match.

This clonotype was recorded once. V is TRBV24-1 and J is TRBJ2-2; 9 bases map to TRBD1. This CDR3 is 16 amino acids long. The junction had 4 bases not matched to a gene; V was cut back by 4 bases and J by 2 bases. Germline values: CDR1 KGHDR, CDR2 SFDVKD. In nucleotides, the CDR3 is TGTGCCACCAGTGACCAGGGACAGGGCAACACCGGGGAGCTGTTTTTT. The encoded protein is CATSDQGQGNTGELFF.

The gene calls are TRBV7-3 and TRBJ2-1, with TRBD1 identical over 9 bases. With 2 bases clipped from V and 4 bases from J, the junction kept 6 bases outside the gene matches. The CDR3 has 16 residues. Looked up from germline, CDR1 is SGHTA and CDR2 is FQGTGA. CDR3 coding DNA: TGTGCCAGCAGCTTAGCCTCCGGGACAGGGTACAATGAGCAGTTCTTC. Encoded protein: CASSLASGTGYNEQFF. Based on the CDR3 plus reference TRBV7-3 and TRBJ2-1, the full variable domain is GAGVSQTPSNKVTEKGKYVELRCDPISGHTALYWYRQSLGQGPEFLIYFQGTGAADDSGLPNDRFFAVRPEGSVSTLKIQRTERGDSAVYLCASSLASGTGYNEQFFGPGTRLTVL.

This clonotype is termed medium-sized. The chain combines TRBV7-2 with TRBJ1-6, with D uncertain. Trimming removed 5 bases from V and 7 bases from J, with 18 bases in between. The germline V gene has CDR1 SGHTA and CDR2 FQGNSA. The CDR3 has 16 amino acids. Here the CDR3 DNA reads TGTGCCAGCAGCCAAAGGTCATCCTCGGGGAATTCACCCCTCCACTTT. Amino acid sequence: CASSQRSSSGNSPLHF.

The chain employs TRBV15 and TRBJ2-5; 7 nucleotides align to TRBD1. The V gene end was trimmed by 2 bases and the J gene end by 5 bases; junction bases not matched to a gene: 8. Germline V gene lookup returns CDR1 LNHNV and CDR2 YYDKDF (reference sequence). The CDR3 runs 15 residues. The DNA for the CDR3 is TGTGCCACCAGCAGATCTCCGGACAGGATTGAGACCCAGTACTTC. The encoded protein is CATSRSPDRIETQYF.

V and J are TRBV30 and TRBJ2-4; D may be TRBD2 (6 bases). The CDR3 is made up of 12 amino acids. CDR1 is GTSNPN and CDR2 is SVGIG in the germline V gene (reference sequence). Trimming removed 4 bases at V and 7 bases at J, with 11 bases between. The CDR3 DNA reads as TGTGCCTGGACAGGGAGCGGGAACATTCAGTACTTC. It is translated as CAWTGSGNIQYF.

This sequence joins TRBV7-2 and TRBJ2-1, with 9 bases identical to TRBD2. The CDR3 is 13 amino acids. The V and J ends lost 2 bases and 11 bases, in that order; junction bases with no gene match: 4. CDR1 SGHTA and CDR2 FQGNSA come from the germline V gene. The CDR3 DNA is TGTGCCAGCAGCTTAATGCGGGAGGGTAAGCAGTTCTTC. The encoded protein is CASSLMREGKQFF.

The J gene is TRBJ1-2, the V gene TRBV6-4, with D maybe TRBD1 (5 bases). Germline CDR1 reads MRHNA; CDR2 reads SNTAGT. The CDR3 sequence is 17 residues long. The germline V and J ends were trimmed by 0 bases and 4 bases, with 18 bases remaining between them. The CDR3 sequence is CASSDSSTAGKLYGYTF. CDR3 bases: TGTGCCAGCAGTGACTCTTCTACCGCAGGGAAGCTCTATGGCTACACCTTC.

The gene calls are TRBV7-2 and TRBJ1-1, with D tentatively TRBD1 (5 bases). The CDR3 loop spans 17 amino acids. Looked up from germline, CDR1 is SGHTA and CDR2 is FQGNSA. V was pared by 5 bases and J by 0 bases, with 19 bases between. The CDR3 bases are TGTGCCAGCAGCCTAGGGGCGGTTCCCCGCATGAACACTGAAGCTTTCTTT. It yields the protein CASSLGAVPRMNTEAFF.

This chain links TRBV20-1 with TRBJ2-5, with D maybe TRBD2 (6 bases). With 0 bases removed from V and 5 bases from J, the gap between germline ends came to 16 bases. CDR3 length: 15 amino acids. CDR1 is DFQATT, CDR2 SNEGSKA, per germline (reference sequence). Here the CDR3 reads CSARDRARDFETQYF. As DNA, the CDR3 is TGCAGTGCTAGAGATCGGGCTAGGGACTTTGAGACCCAGTACTTC.

This clonotype was detected once. The V and J genes are TRBV6-4 and TRBJ2-5, with D perhaps TRBD2 (6 bases). V was clipped by 6 bases and J by 5 bases, with 13 bases between them. The CDR3 extends over 13 amino acids. Per the germline V gene, CDR1 is MRHNA and CDR2 is SNTAGT. CDR3 amino acids: CASSLLAGETQYF. CDR3 DNA: TGTGCCAGCAGCCTACTAGCAGGGGAGACCCAGTACTTC.

The gene calls are TRBV9 and TRBJ2-7, with D hard to call. The V and J ends lost 0 bases and 6 bases respectively, with 10 bases between them. Germline CDR1 and CDR2: SGDLS and YYNGEE. The CDR3 is 13 residues long. The CDR3, as DNA: TGTGCCAGCAGCGTAGAAAAGCTTACCGAGCAGTACTTC. This sequence encodes CASSVEKLTEQYF.

The chain uses TRBV24-1 and TRBJ2-1; 10 nucleotides match TRBD2. Looked up from germline, CDR1 is KGHDR and CDR2 is SFDVKD. The J segment lost 7 bases and the V segment lost 1 base, leaving 6 bases of the junction unmatched. This CDR3 comprises 16 residues. CDR3 in DNA: TGTGCCACCAGTGATTTTGCGCTAGCGGGAGATAATGAGCAGTTCTTC. Translation: CATSDFALAGDNEQFF.

CDR3 DNA: TGTGCCAGCAGCCGGAACAGGGACGCTCAGCCCCAGCATTTT. Translation gives CASSRNRDAQPQHF. This chain links TRBV7-8 with TRBJ1-5, with D perhaps matching TRBD1 (6 bases). V lost 5 bases to trimming and J lost 6 bases, with 14 bases between them. Germline CDR1 reads SGHVS; CDR2 reads FQNEAQ. The CDR3 covers 14 residues.

The J gene is TRBJ2-7, the V gene TRBV7-3; no definite D call. This CDR3 has 14 amino acids. CDR1 and CDR2 (germline): SGHTA, FQGTGA. V lost 1 base and J 2 bases, leaving 9 bases between the germline ends. The CDR3 DNA sequence: TGTGCCAGCAGCTTAATGGCCGGACCCTACGAGCAGTACTTC. Its translation is CASSLMAGPYEQYF.

This clonotype was observed once. The chain employs TRBV7-3 and TRBJ1-6; possibly TRBD1 for D (6 bases). The CDR3 contains 15 residues. The germline V gene has CDR1 SGHTA and CDR2 FQGTGA. V was pared by 3 bases and J by 5 bases, with 11 bases between. CDR3 residues: CASSFVGQNNSPLHF. The CDR3 nucleotides are TGTGCCAGCAGCTTTGTTGGACAGAATAATTCACCCCTCCACTTT.

The genes are TRBV7-2 and TRBJ2-7; the D gene is possibly TRBD1 (6 bases). V was shortened by 1 base and J by 9 bases, with 13 bases between the two germline ends. The germline V gene has CDR1 SGHTA and CDR2 FQGNSA. The CDR3 spans 13 residues. CDR3 in DNA: TGTGCCAGCAGCTTAGAGGTTAGCAGGGGGCAGTACTTC. This encodes CASSLEVSRGQYF.

This chain connects TRBV7-2 to TRBJ2-2; D may be TRBD1 (6 bases). Germline CDR1 SGHTA, CDR2 FQGNSA. CDR3 size: 14 residues. V lost 6 bases, J lost 6 bases, and 14 bases lay in between. The DNA of the CDR3 is TGTGCCAGCAGACCAGCACAGGGACCCGGGGAGCTGTTTTTT. Protein sequence: CASRPAQGPGELFF.

V usage is TRBV6-5 and J usage is TRBJ2-5; perhaps D is TRBD1 or TRBD2 (5 bases each). The germline V gene encodes CDR1 MNHEY and CDR2 SVGAGI. CDR3 length: 17 residues. Trimming took 1 base from V and 5 from J, leaving 20 bases between them. In DNA, the CDR3 is TGTGCCAGCAGTTACTGGGGACGGGGTGGTTCGCGGGAGACCCAGTACTTC. This gives the protein CASSYWGRGGSRETQYF.

The chain has TRBV9 and TRBJ1-2; no definite D call. V shed 4 bases and J shed 3 bases, with 22 bases lying between them. The length of the CDR3 is 17 residues. CDR1 and CDR2 (germline): SGDLS, YYNGEE. This chain's CDR3 is CASSSFLTSTPDYGYTF. The CDR3 DNA reads as TGTGCCAGCAGCTCCTTCTTAACATCTACACCTGACTATGGCTACACCTTC.

There are a few counts of this clonotype. The chain is built from TRBV20-1 and TRBJ1-2, with 7 bases fitting TRBD1. The V and J ends lost 5 bases and 10 bases, in that order; junction bases with no gene match: 13. The CDR3 loop spans 13 amino acids. The V gene's germline CDR1 is DFQATT and CDR2 SNEGSKA (reference sequence). CDR3: CSAGSFLTGYYTF. The CDR3 DNA reads TGCAGTGCTGGTTCCTTTCTGACAGGGTACTACACCTTC.